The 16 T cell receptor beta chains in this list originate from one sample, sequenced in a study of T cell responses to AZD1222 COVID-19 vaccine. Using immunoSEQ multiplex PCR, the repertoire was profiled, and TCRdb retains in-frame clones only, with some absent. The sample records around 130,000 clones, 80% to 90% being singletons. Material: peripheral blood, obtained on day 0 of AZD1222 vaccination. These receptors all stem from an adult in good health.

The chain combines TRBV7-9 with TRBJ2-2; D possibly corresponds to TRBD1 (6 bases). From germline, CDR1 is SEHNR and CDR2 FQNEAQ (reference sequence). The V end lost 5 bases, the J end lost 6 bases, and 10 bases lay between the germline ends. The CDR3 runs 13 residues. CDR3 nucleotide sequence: TGTGCCAGCAGCCCAAACAGGGCCGGGGAGCTGTTTTTT. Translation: CASSPNRAGELFF.

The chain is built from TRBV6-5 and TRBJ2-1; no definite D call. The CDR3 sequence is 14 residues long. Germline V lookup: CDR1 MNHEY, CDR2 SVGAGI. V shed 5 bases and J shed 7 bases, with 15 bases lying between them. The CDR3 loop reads CASSPPGIRNEQFF. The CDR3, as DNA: TGTGCCAGCAGTCCGCCCGGCATTCGAAATGAGCAGTTCTTC.

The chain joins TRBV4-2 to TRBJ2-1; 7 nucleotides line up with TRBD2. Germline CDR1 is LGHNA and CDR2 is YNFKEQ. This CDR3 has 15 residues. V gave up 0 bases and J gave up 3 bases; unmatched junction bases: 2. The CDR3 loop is CASSQDRGDYNEQFF. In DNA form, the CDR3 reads TGTGCCAGCAGCCAAGACCGGGGGGACTACAATGAGCAGTTCTTC.

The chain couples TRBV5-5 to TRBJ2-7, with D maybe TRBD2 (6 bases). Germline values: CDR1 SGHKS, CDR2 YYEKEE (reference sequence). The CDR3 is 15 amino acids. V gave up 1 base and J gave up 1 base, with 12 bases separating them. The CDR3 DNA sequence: TGTGCCAGCAGCTTGTTGGGGGGACGTTCCTACGAGCAGTACTTC. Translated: CASSLLGGRSYEQYF.

The CDR3 loop is CASSAGQGDEKLFF. In DNA form, the CDR3 reads TGTGCCAGCAGCGCCGGACAGGGGGATGAAAAACTGTTTTTT. The rearrangement joins TRBV7-2 to TRBJ1-4; 10 bases are shared with TRBD1. The length of the CDR3 is 14 residues. Germline CDR1 reads SGHTA; CDR2 reads FQGNSA. V lost 5 bases and J lost 6; bases outside the gene matches: 3.

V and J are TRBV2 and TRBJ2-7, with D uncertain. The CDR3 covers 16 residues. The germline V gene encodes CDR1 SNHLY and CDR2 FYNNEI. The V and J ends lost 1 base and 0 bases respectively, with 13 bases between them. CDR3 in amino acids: CASSEGSRVVSYEQYF. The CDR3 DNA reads TGTGCCAGCAGTGAAGGGTCCCGGGTTGTCTCCTACGAGCAGTACTTC.

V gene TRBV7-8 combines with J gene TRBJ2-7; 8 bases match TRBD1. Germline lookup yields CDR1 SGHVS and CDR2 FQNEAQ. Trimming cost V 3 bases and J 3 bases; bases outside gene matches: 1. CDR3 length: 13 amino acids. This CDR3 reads CASSLTGVYEQYF. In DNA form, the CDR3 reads TGTGCCAGCAGCTTGACAGGGGTCTACGAGCAGTACTTC.

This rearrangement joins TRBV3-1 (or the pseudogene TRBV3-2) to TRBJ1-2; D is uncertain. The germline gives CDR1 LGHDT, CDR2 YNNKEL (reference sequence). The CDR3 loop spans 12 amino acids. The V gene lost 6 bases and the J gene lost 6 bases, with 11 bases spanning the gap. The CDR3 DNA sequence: TGTGCCAGCAGGTCAACCGGGGATGGCTACACCTTC. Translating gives CASRSTGDGYTF.

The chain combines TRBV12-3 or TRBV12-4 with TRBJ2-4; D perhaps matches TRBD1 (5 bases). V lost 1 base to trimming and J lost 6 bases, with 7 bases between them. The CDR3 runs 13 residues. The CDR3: CASSLGGLNIQYF. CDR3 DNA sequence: TGTGCCAGCAGTTTAGGGGGCCTAAACATTCAGTACTTC.

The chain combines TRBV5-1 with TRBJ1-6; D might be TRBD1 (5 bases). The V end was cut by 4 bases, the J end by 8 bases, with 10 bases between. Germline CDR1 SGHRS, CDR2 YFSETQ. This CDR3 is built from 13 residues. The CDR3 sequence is CASSTGRDSPLHF. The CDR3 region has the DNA TGCGCCAGCAGCACAGGTCGAGATTCACCCCTCCACTTT.

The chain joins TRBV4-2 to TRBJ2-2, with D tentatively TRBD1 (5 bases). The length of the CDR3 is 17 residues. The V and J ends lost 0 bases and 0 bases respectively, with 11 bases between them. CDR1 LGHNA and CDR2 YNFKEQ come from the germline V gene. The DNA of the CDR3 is TGTGCCAGCAGCCAAGATGTGGGCAGGGCGAACACCGGGGAGCTGTTTTTT. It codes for CASSQDVGRANTGELFF.

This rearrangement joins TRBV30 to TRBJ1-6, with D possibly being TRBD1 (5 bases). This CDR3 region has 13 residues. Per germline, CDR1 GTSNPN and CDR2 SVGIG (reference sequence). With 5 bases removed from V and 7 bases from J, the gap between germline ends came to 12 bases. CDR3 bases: TGTGCCTGGGCGGGAGGGGAAAATTCACCCCTCCACTTT. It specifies CAWAGGENSPLHF.

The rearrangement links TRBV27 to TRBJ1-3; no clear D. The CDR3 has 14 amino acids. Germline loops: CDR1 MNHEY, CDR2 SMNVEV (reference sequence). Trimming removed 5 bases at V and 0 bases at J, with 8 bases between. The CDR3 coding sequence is TGTGCCAGCAGTCCTATGGGCTCTGGAAACACCATATATTTT. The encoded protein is CASSPMGSGNTIYF.

This CDR3 is CASSNLGTEAFF. The CDR3, as DNA: TGTGCCAGCTCAAACTTAGGCACTGAAGCTTTCTTT. This chain joins TRBV18 and TRBJ1-1; D not certain. V shed 5 bases and J shed 4 bases, with 8 bases lying between them. Germline V gene lookup returns CDR1 KGHSH and CDR2 LQKENI. The CDR3 consists of 12 residues.

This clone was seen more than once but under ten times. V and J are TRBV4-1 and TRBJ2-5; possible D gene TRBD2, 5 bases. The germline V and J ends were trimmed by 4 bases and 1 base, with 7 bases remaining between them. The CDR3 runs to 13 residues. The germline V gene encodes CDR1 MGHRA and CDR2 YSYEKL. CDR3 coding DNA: TGCGCCAGCAGCCTGGGAGTCCAAGAGACCCAGTACTTC. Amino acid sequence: CASSLGVQETQYF.

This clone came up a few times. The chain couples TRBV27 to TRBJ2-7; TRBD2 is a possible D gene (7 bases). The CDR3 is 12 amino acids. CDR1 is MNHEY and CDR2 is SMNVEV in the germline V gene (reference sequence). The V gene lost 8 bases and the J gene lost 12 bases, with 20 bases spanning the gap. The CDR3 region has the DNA TGTGCCAGCTCCAGGGGAGGGACCGCTCCGTACTTC. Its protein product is CASSRGGTAPYF.